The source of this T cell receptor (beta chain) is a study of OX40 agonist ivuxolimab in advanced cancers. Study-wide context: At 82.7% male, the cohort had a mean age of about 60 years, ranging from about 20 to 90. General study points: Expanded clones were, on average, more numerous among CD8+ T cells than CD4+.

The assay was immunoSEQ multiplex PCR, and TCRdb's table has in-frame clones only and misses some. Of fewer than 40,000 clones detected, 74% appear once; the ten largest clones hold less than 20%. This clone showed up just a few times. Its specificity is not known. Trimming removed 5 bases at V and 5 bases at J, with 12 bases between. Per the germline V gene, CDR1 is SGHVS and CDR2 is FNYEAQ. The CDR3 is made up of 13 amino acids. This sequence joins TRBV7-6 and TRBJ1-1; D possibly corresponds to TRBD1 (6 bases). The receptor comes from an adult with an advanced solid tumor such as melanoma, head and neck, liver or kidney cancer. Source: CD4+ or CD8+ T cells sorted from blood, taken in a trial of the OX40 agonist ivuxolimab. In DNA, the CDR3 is TGTGCCAGCAGCCAAGGGGGGAGGACTGAAGCTTTCTTT. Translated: CASSQGGRTEAFF.